This entry features one T cell receptor (beta chain) sequence. This sample was included in a study of blood T cell repertoires in COVID-19. Looking at the study overall: The United States, Italy and Spain supplied acute and convalescent COVID-19 samples. The cDNA or gDNA used as material had been derived from T cells, B-cell-depleted T cells, or PBMCs.

V lost 0 bases and J 10 bases, leaving 11 bases between the germline ends. The CDR3 length is 14 residues. Germline V gene data show CDR1 as SGDLS and CDR2 as YYNGEE. Source study methods: Scientists estimated how many nucleated cells there were by amplifying reference gene primers. Data came from immunoSEQ multiplex PCR; TCRdb stores just in-frame clones and leaves some out. V and J calls and clone size are copied from that table; D and trimming were computed from the DNA. Altogether about 190,000 clones are present, 70% to 90% being singletons, with the ten largest covering around 1.2%. The rearrangement uses TRBV9 and TRBJ1-6; no clear D gene. This TCR came from a man aged 25-45 years with acute or convalescent COVID-19. The specimen was peripheral blood. CDR3 in DNA: TGTGCCAGCAGCGTAGGGCCGATCAGATCACCCCTCCACTTT. Translation gives CASSVGPIRSPLHF.